This T cell receptor beta chain was profiled in a study of cytomegalovirus exposure and HLA in healthy donors. General study points: The authors assumed roughly uniform sequencing depth across donors for presence/absence analyses.

The CDR3 totals 15 residues. The germline V gene encodes CDR1 MNHNY and CDR2 SVGAGI (reference sequence). The germline V and J ends were trimmed by 6 bases and 0 bases, with 15 bases remaining between them. A note on this clone: What it recognizes is unknown.

PCR employed 60 Vbeta and 13 Jbeta primers. Sequencing was performed with immunoSEQ multiplex PCR; in TCRdb, only in-frame clones are kept and a portion is missing. The sample consists of more than 150,000 clones, just under 80% of them appearing once. The sample consisted of PBMCs. The V call is TRBV6-6, the J call TRBJ2-7, with D tentatively TRBD2 (7 bases). This clonotype was obtained from a woman younger than 45 in good health and CMV-seropositive. CDR3 sequence: CASRDEGGGSYEQYF. Written as DNA, the CDR3 is TGTGCCAGCAGGGACGAGGGGGGGGGCTCCTACGAGCAGTACTTC.